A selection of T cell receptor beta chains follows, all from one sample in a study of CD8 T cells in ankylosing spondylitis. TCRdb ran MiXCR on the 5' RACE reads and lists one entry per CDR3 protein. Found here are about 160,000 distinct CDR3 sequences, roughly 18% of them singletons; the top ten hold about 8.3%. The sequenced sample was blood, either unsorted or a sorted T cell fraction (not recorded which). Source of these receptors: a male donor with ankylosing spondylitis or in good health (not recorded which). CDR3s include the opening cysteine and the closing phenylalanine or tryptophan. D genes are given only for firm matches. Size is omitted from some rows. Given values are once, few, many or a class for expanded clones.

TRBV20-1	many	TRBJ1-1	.	TGCAGTCAACCCTTAATTGGATTGAACACTGAAGCTTTCTTT	CSQPLIGLNTEAFF
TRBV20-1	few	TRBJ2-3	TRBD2	TGCTGTGCTAGGGGGCTAGCGGGAGGGCCGCTATCAGATACGCAGTATTTT	CCARGLAGGPLSDTQYF
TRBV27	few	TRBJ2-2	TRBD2	TGTGCCAGCACTCCTCGGGGGGGGACCTTCCAAACCGGGGAGCTGTTTTTT	CASTPRGGTFQTGELFF
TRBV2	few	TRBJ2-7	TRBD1	TGTGCCAGCAGTCCCGGGACAGCGTCCTACGAGCAGTACTTC	CASSPGTASYEQYF
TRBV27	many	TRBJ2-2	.	TGTGCCAGCAGCGTTGGGACCTCGAACACCGGGGAGCTGTTTTTT	CASSVGTSNTGELFF
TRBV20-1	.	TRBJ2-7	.	TGCAGTGCTAGAGATTTCGCGGTTTTCGGTTACGAGCAGTACTTC	CSARDFAVFGYEQYF
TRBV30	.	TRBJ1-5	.	TGTGCCTGGAGTGGGATAGGACCGACAAATCAGCCCCAGCATTTT	CAWSGIGPTNQPQHF
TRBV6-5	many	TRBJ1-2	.	TGTGCCAGCAGTTACCAGCCCGCCAGGGGCTACACCTTC	CASSYQPARGYTF
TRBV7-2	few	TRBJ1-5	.	TGTGCCAGCAGCTCAGGGGCCGATCAGCCCCAGCATTTT	CASSSGADQPQHF
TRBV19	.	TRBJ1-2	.	TGTGCCAGTAGGCCGGGACCGGATGCTAACTATGGCTACACCTTC	CASRPGPDANYGYTF
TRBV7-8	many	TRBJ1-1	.	TGTGCCAGCAGCCCTCGGACAGTTCGGGTCGCCACTGAAGCTTTCTTT	CASSPRTVRVATEAFF
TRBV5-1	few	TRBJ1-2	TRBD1	TGCGCCAGCACGTGGGAGGGGGCAGGTGGCTACACCTTC	CASTWEGAGGYTF
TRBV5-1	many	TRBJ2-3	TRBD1	TGCGCCAGCAGCCAGGGGGTAACCACTAGCACAGATACGCAGTATTTT	CASSQGVTTSTDTQYF
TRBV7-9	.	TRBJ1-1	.	TGTGCCAGCAGCTTCCATAGGATGAACACTGAAGCTTTCTTT	CASSFHRMNTEAFF
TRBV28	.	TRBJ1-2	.	TGTGCCAGCGGACATAAAGACTATGGCTACACCTTC	CASGHKDYGYTF
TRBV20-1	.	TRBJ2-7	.	TGCAGTGCAAAAGACCCCACCGTAGCCTACGAGTACTTC	CSAKDPTVAYEYF
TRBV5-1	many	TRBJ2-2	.	TGCGCCAGCAGCATGGGACAGAACACCGGGGAGCTGTTTTTT	CASSMGQNTGELFF